The 12 T cell receptor beta chains listed next were all sequenced from one sample in a study of shared clonotypes between healthy human individuals. Sequenced by immunoSEQ multiplex PCR; TCRdb stores in-frame clones only, minus some. Of around 88,000 clones in the sample, almost 70% were seen once. The sample taken for sequencing was memory CD8+ T cells sorted from blood. Subset specified: CD45RO+ cells pooled with CCR7-negative TemRA cells. These receptors originate from a man aged 30 to 39 in good health.

This clone has only a few counts. The chain uses TRBV7-9 and TRBJ1-2; D not certain. The V gene's germline CDR1 is SEHNR and CDR2 FQNEAQ (reference sequence). The CDR3 is made up of 12 amino acids. The V end was cut by 3 bases, the J end by 4 bases, with 6 bases between. The CDR3 bases are TGTGCCAGCAGCTTGAGCCTCTATGGCTACACCTTC. It codes for CASSLSLYGYTF. Combining the CDR3 with reference TRBV7-9 and TRBJ1-2 gives the whole variable domain DTGVSQNPRHKITKRGQNVTFRCDPISEHNRLYWYRQTLGQGPEFLTYFQNEAQLEKSRLLSDRFSAERPKGSFSTLEIQRTEQGDSAMYLCASSLSLYGYTFGSGTRLTVV.

The CDR3 spells CASSLARVGYTF. CDR3 nucleotide sequence: TGTGCCAGCAGCTTAGCGCGAGTTGGCTACACCTTC. The J gene is TRBJ1-2, the V gene TRBV7-8; D ambiguous. V was shortened by 0 bases and J by 7 bases, with 6 bases between the two germline ends. CDR1 SGHVS and CDR2 FQNEAQ come from the germline V gene. The CDR3 is made up of 12 amino acids.

CDR3 region: CAIAEPPSKDVFTDTQYF. CDR3 DNA: TGTGCCATCGCCGAACCCCCTTCTAAGGATGTCTTTACAGATACGCAGTATTTT. This chain joins TRBV7-9 and TRBJ2-3; D call uncertain. Germline V gene data show CDR1 as SEHNR and CDR2 as FQNEAQ (reference sequence). Deletions cut 10 bases from V and 3 bases from J, with 29 bases between. This CDR3 is 18 amino acids long.

This clone has ten or more counts. The chain combines TRBV5-4 with TRBJ1-2; perhaps TRBD1 as D (5 bases). The CDR3 length is 16 residues. CDR1 SGHNT and CDR2 YYREEE come from the germline V gene (reference sequence). V was pared by 0 bases and J by 3 bases, with 15 bases between. CDR3 DNA sequence: TGTGCCAGCAGCTTGGACGGACGGAGGGGACACTATGGCTACACCTTC. This encodes CASSLDGRRGHYGYTF.

The chain carries TRBV6-5 and TRBJ2-7; D call uncertain. CDR1 is MNHEY and CDR2 is SVGAGI in the germline V gene. The CDR3 spans 11 residues. Trimming shortened V by 2 bases and J by 6 bases, and 5 bases separated the two germline ends. CDR3 loop: CASSYASEQYF. CDR3 nucleotide sequence: TGTGCCAGCAGTTACGCTTCCGAGCAGTACTTC.

This clone was detected once. This chain connects TRBV2 to TRBJ2-5, with D unclear. Germline lookup yields CDR1 SNHLY and CDR2 FYNNEI. V was trimmed by 5 bases and J by 3 bases, leaving 4 bases between them. The CDR3 spans 11 residues. The chain's CDR3 is CASSREETQYF. The CDR3 coding sequence is TGTGCCAGCAGTCGGGAAGAGACCCAGTACTTC.

This chain joins TRBV5-1 and TRBJ2-7, with D maybe TRBD1 (6 bases). The CDR3 consists of 17 residues. Trimming removed 0 bases from V and 0 bases from J, with 16 bases in between. The germline CDR1 and CDR2 sequences are SGHRS and YFSETQ. CDR3 sequence: CASSLGPRTADSYEQYF. The DNA of the CDR3 is TGCGCCAGCAGCTTGGGACCTAGGACAGCCGACTCCTACGAGCAGTACTTC.

As to this clone: Given a much more abundant clone one base away, this may be a read error. The CDR3 protein is CASSISGTGTHEQYF. In DNA form, the CDR3 reads TGTGCCAGCAGCATATCCGGGACAGGGACCCACGAGCAGTACTTC. The V gene is TRBV13, the J gene TRBJ2-7, with TRBD1 identical over 9 bases. The CDR3 consists of 15 residues. Looked up from germline, CDR1 is PRHDT and CDR2 is FYEKMQ (reference sequence). With 5 bases clipped from V and 5 bases from J, the junction kept 10 bases outside the gene matches.

This clone showed up just a few times. The chain uses TRBV5-8 and TRBJ2-7, with D possibly TRBD2 on 6 matching bases. V gave up 7 bases and J gave up 0 bases, with 17 bases separating them. Germline V gene lookup returns CDR1 SGHTS and CDR2 YDEGEE. The CDR3 is 15 amino acids. CDR3 sequence reads: CASQELAPSSYEQYF. CDR3 coding DNA: TGTGCCAGCCAAGAACTAGCTCCGAGCTCCTACGAGCAGTACTTC.

V is TRBV7-9 and J is TRBJ2-3; 8 bases fit TRBD1. The germline gives CDR1 SEHNR, CDR2 FQNEAQ (reference sequence). The CDR3 has 16 amino acids. The J segment lost 2 bases and the V segment lost 4 bases, leaving 8 bases of the junction unmatched. The CDR3 region has the DNA TGTGCCAGCAGCTCAAGTAGGGACAGGAACACAGATACGCAGTATTTT. Protein sequence: CASSSSRDRNTDTQYF.

This rearrangement joins TRBV5-4 to TRBJ1-1; the D is unclear. Germline V gives CDR1 SGHNT, CDR2 YYREEE (reference sequence). This CDR3 is built from 16 residues. Trimming left V 4 bases short and J 1 base short, with 17 bases between. The DNA of the CDR3 is TGTGCCAGCAGCCTGGGAATGGGCTCGTCGAACACTGAAGCTTTCTTT. Translating it yields CASSLGMGSSNTEAFF.

This clone was detected a few times. The rearrangement links TRBV6-5 to TRBJ2-7, with D unclear. Between the trimmed V and J ends, which lost 2 bases and 3 bases, there was a span of 17 bases. The CDR3 runs 16 residues. Germline V CDR1 and CDR2: MNHEY, SVGAGI. Here the CDR3 DNA reads TGTGCCAGCAGTTACACCAATAGCCAATCGGGCTACGAGCAGTACTTC. Translating it yields CASSYTNSQSGYEQYF.